The 28 T cell receptor beta chains in this list originate from one sample, sequenced in a study of T cell clonality in common variable immunodeficiency. Libraries were prepared by immunoSEQ multiplex PCR; TCRdb keeps only in-frame clonotypes and omits some of them. Altogether under 40,000 clones were found in the sample, and no singletons occur. The material sequenced was peripheral blood mononuclear cells. The receptor set was obtained from a person aged 18 to 70 in good health.

This clone has ten or more counts. A junction boundary mismatches the germline segment, possibly from a read error. The CDR3 extends 3 residues past the end of the read, so its final part is completed from the germline J gene. The chain couples TRBV7-7 to TRBJ2-1; TRBD1 agrees at 11 bases. Germline CDR1 is SSHAT and CDR2 is FNYEAQ (reference sequence). The CDR3 spans 15 residues. CDR3 region: CASSAGTGGHNEQFF. The DNA read from the CDR3 is TGTGCTAGCAGCGCCGGGACAGGGGGACACAATGAG.

This clone was picked up many times. The read finishes 3 residues shy of the CDR3 end, and the germline J gene is used to complete it. The J gene is TRBJ1-1, the V gene TRBV14; TRBD1 aligns across 7 bases. The CDR3 runs 16 residues. V lost 1 base, J lost 0 bases, and 5 bases stayed unmatched. CDR1 is SGHDN and CDR2 is FVKESK in the germline V gene. This chain's CDR3 is CASSQAGQPMNTEAFF. Incomplete CDR3 DNA: TGTGCCAGCAGCCAAGCGGGACAGCCTATGAACACTGAA.

This clone showed up many times. The read ends 3 residues shy of where the CDR3 ends; the end is completed using the germline J gene. The chain is built from TRBV18 and TRBJ1-2; D uncertain. CDR1 KGHSH and CDR2 LQKENI come from the germline V gene. Deletions cut 2 bases from V and 2 bases from J, with 12 bases between. The CDR3 has 15 amino acids. The sequenced CDR3 bases are TGTGCCAGCTCACCAGAACAGATGAAGAACTATGGC. Amino acids: CASSPEQMKNYG. The CDR3 in its entirety is CASSPEQMKNYGYTF. The full variable domain, with the rest looked up from reference TRBV18 and TRBJ1-2, is NAGVMQNPRHLVRRRGQEARLRCSPMKGHSHVYWYRQLPEEGLKFMVYLQKENIIDESGMPKERFSAEFPKEGPSILRIQQVVRGDSAAYFCASSPEQMKNYGYTFGSGTRLTVV.

This clone was found many times. The read halts 3 residues ahead of the CDR3 end, with the missing end drawn from the germline J gene. The chain is built from TRBV5-4 and TRBJ1-4; no clear D gene. CDR1 and CDR2 (germline): SGHNT, YYREEE (reference sequence). V was clipped by 0 bases and J by 6 bases, with 9 bases between them. This CDR3 region has 14 residues. The CDR3: CASSLGYEDEKLFF. CDR3 DNA (partial): TGTGCCAGCAGCTTGGGGTACGAGGATGAAAAA.

This clone was observed many times. The CDR3 end falls 3 residues outside the read, so it is completed with the germline J gene. The chain has TRBV7-8 and TRBJ2-5, with TRBD2 matching 9 bases. The germline CDR1 and CDR2 sequences are SGHVS and FQNEAQ. The CDR3 runs to 17 residues. The trim removed 1 base at V and 5 bases at J, leaving 11 bases unmatched. The CDR3 loop reads CASSLGILAGTEETQYF. The part of the CDR3 DNA that was read is TGTGCCAGCAGCTTAGGGATCCTAGCGGGGACGGAGGAGACC.

This clone was counted many times. The DNA ends 3 residues before the CDR3 does, and the rest of the CDR3 is filled in from the germline J gene. The chain links TRBV2 to TRBJ2-3, with a tentative D call TRBD2 (5 bases). V gave up 5 bases and J gave up 2 bases, with 11 bases separating them. This CDR3 has 14 residues. The germline gives CDR1 SNHLY, CDR2 FYNNEI. This CDR3 reads CASSPGLTTDTQYF. The CDR3 bases that were read are TGTGCCAGCAGTCCCGGACTTACCACAGATACG.

The sample holds many counts of this clone. The CDR3 extends 3 residues past the end of the read, so its final part is completed from the germline J gene. The chain joins TRBV12-3 or TRBV12-4 to TRBJ2-1; D gene ambiguous. This CDR3 has 11 amino acids. The V and J ends lost 5 bases and 9 bases respectively, with 8 bases between them. CDR3 bases read: TGTGCCAGCAGTCATGTCAGTGAG. Amino acids: CASSHVSE. From start to end, the CDR3 is CASSHVSEQFF.

This clone has a count of ten or more. The read falls 3 residues short of the CDR3 end, and the missing part is taken from the germline J gene. This chain joins TRBV12-3 or TRBV12-4 and TRBJ1-3; TRBD1 aligns across 8 bases. This CDR3 contains 13 residues. CDR3 protein: CASSFSGGLVIYF. CDR3 DNA (partial): TGTGCCAGCAGTTTCTCAGGGGGCTTGGTC.

There are many counts of this clone. The read ends 3 residues early relative to the CDR3; the germline J gene fills the gap. The chain uses TRBV4-1 and TRBJ2-3; D possibly corresponds to TRBD2 (6 bases). This CDR3 has 17 amino acids. V shed 0 bases and J shed 1 base, with 14 bases lying between them. From germline, CDR1 is MGHRA and CDR2 YSYEKL. The sequenced part of the CDR3 DNA is TGCGCCAGCAGCCAAGAGAGCGGCGGGATGGGCACAGATACG. Amino acid sequence: CASSQESGGMGTDT. The CDR3 in its entirety is CASSQESGGMGTDTQYF.

This clone was seen repeatedly, ten times or more. The CDR3 DNA, read in part, is TGTGCCAGCTCAACTGACGTGGCGGGGGTAAACTATGGC. Encoded protein: CASSTDVAGVNYG. The whole CDR3 sequence is CASSTDVAGVNYGYTF. J is TRBJ1-2 and V is TRBV18; D might be TRBD1 (5 bases). The CDR3 extends 3 residues past the end of the read, so its final part is completed from the germline J gene. Trimming removed 5 bases at V and 2 bases at J, with 18 bases between. The germline V gene encodes CDR1 KGHSH and CDR2 LQKENI. CDR3 length: 16 amino acids.

A remark on this clone: The DNA ends 3 residues before the CDR3 does, and the rest of the CDR3 is filled in from the germline J gene. The rearrangement uses TRBV20-1 and TRBJ1-6, with no clear D. Germline CDR1 and CDR2: DFQATT and SNEGSKA (reference sequence). V was shortened by 2 bases and J by 3 bases, with 11 bases between the two germline ends. CDR3 length: 15 residues. CDR3 DNA (partial): TGCAGTGCTAGATCTCCCGGGGTCTATAATTCACCC. Its translation is CSARSPGVYNSP. The full CDR3 reads CSARSPGVYNSPLHF.

This clone was observed at least ten times. The CDR3 end is not reached by the read, which stops 3 residues before it; the germline J gene fills it in. The chain couples TRBV6-2 or TRBV6-3 to TRBJ2-7, with 9 bases aligning to TRBD1. CDR1 is MNHEY and CDR2 is SVGEGT in the germline V gene. The CDR3 is 17 amino acids. The V gene end was trimmed by 2 bases and the J gene end by 1 base; junction bases not matched to a gene: 9. CDR3 loop: CASSYELGQGDSYEQYF. The covered CDR3 bases are TGTGCCAGCAGTTACGAACTGGGACAGGGCGATTCCTACGAG.

This clone has ten or more counts. Read coverage stops 3 residues before the CDR3 terminus; the germline J gene supplies the remainder. The rearrangement uses TRBV7-8 and TRBJ2-5; D is unresolved. Trimming cost V 1 base and J 1 base, with 7 bases left between them. This CDR3 comprises 14 residues. The V gene's germline CDR1 is SGHVS and CDR2 FQNEAQ. CDR3 protein: CASSLVWAQETQYF. The covered CDR3 bases are TGTGCCAGCAGCTTAGTGTGGGCCCAAGAGACC.

This clone has a count of ten or more. The observed sequence ends 3 residues before the CDR3 terminus, with the missing tail filled in from the germline J gene. The chain carries TRBV14 and TRBJ2-7, with TRBD1 as a possible D gene (6 bases). The CDR3 sequence is 15 residues long. V lost 4 bases and J lost 6, with 19 bases in between. CDR1 is SGHDN, CDR2 FVKESK, per germline. CDR3 in amino acids: CASSPPGVFMGEQYF. CDR3 bases read: TGTGCCAGCAGCCCCCCAGGGGTCTTCATGGGCGAG.

In this sample, this clone turned up many times. The read terminates 3 residues before the CDR3 end, so the remaining end is supplied by the germline J gene. This chain joins TRBV6-1 and TRBJ2-7; D is unclear. Germline values: CDR1 MNHNS, CDR2 SASEGT. The CDR3 covers 14 residues. V was cut by 3 bases and J by 3 bases, with 12 bases left in between. The CDR3 bases that were read are TGTGCCAGCAGTGATTTTACTTCCCACTACGAG. This translates into CASSDFTSHYE. The full CDR3 protein is CASSDFTSHYEQYF.

This clone was picked up many times. The sequenced part of the CDR3 DNA is TGTGCCAGCAGTGAAATGAGGGGGCGGGAGACC. Translating it yields CASSEMRGRET. The full CDR3 protein reads CASSEMRGRETQYF. This chain joins TRBV2 and TRBJ2-5; 7 bases agree with TRBD1. The read gets to within 3 residues of the CDR3 end, and the germline J gene fills in the rest. Looked up from germline, CDR1 is SNHLY and CDR2 is FYNNEI. The ends lost 2 bases at V and 5 bases at J; junction bases unmatched: 5. The CDR3 runs 14 residues.

A remark on this clone: Coverage ceases 3 residues before the CDR3 finishes, and the germline J gene fills in the end. The chain combines TRBV18 with TRBJ1-1, with a possible D match to TRBD1 (5 bases). The CDR3 loop spans 14 amino acids. Germline V CDR1 and CDR2: KGHSH, LQKENI. CDR3 DNA (partial): TGTGCCAGCGCTGGCATGGGGCAGAGAGGAGAA. As protein: CASAGMGQRGE. The whole CDR3 reads CASAGMGQRGEAFF.

There are many counts of this clone. The CDR3 end lies 3 residues beyond the end of the read and is filled in from the germline J gene. The gene calls are TRBV19 and TRBJ2-7; TRBD2 is a possible D gene (5 bases). The CDR3 has 14 amino acids. V lost 7 bases and J lost 6, with 19 bases in between. CDR1 and CDR2 (germline): LNHDA, SQIVND (reference sequence). CDR3 amino acids: CASIMRHGGSEQYF. The CDR3 bases that were read are TGTGCCAGTATCATGAGGCATGGCGGGTCCGAG.

This clone was picked up many times. The read halts 3 residues ahead of the CDR3 end, with the missing end drawn from the germline J gene. The V call is TRBV20-1, the J call TRBJ2-1; D might be TRBD1 (5 bases). The CDR3 runs 14 residues. Per germline, CDR1 DFQATT and CDR2 SNEGSKA (reference sequence). V gave up 4 bases and J gave up 6 bases, with 16 bases separating them. CDR3 DNA, as far as it was read: TGCAGTGCTATTCCAGGGCTCTACTCCAATGAG. Translated: CSAIPGLYSNE. The full CDR3 protein reads CSAIPGLYSNEQFF.

Many counts were recorded for this clone. The read comes to an end 3 residues before the CDR3 does, leaving the germline J gene to fill in the end. This chain connects TRBV30 to TRBJ1-6, with 7 bases lining up with TRBD1. The CDR3 is 14 residues long. Germline CDR1 is GTSNPN and CDR2 is SVGIG (reference sequence). Trimming took 4 bases from V and 10 from J; bases not matched to a gene: 10. The chain's CDR3 is CAWNGQARGSPLHF. The part of the CDR3 DNA that was read is TGTGCCTGGAATGGACAGGCCCGGGGCTCACCC. The complete variable domain, with remaining parts taken from reference TRBV30 and TRBJ1-6, reads SQTIHQWPATLVQPVGSPLSLECTVEGTSNPNLYWYRQAAGRGLQLLFYSVGIGQISSEVPQNLSASRPQDRQFILSSKKLLLSDSGFYLCAWNGQARGSPLHFGNGTRLTVT.

In this sample, this clone turned up many times. The read stops 3 residues short of the end of the CDR3; the missing end is completed from the germline J gene. V and J are TRBV18 and TRBJ2-1, with 8 bases identical to TRBD2. V shed 3 bases and J 7 bases; nucleotides not matched to a gene: 14. This CDR3 has 17 residues. Germline CDR1 and CDR2: KGHSH and LQKENI. The DNA read from the CDR3 is TGTGCCAGCTCACCGCCCTCGGGTAGCGGGATAAGTAATGAG. Protein sequence: CASSPPSGSGISNE. The CDR3 as a whole reads CASSPPSGSGISNEQFF. The full variable domain, in which reference TRBV18 and TRBJ2-1 provide the parts outside the CDR3, is NAGVMQNPRHLVRRRGQEARLRCSPMKGHSHVYWYRQLPEEGLKFMVYLQKENIIDESGMPKERFSAEFPKEGPSILRIQQVVRGDSAAYFCASSPPSGSGISNEQFFGPGTRLTVL.

This clone was recorded at least ten times. The missing CDR3 end, 3 residues past where the read stops, is filled in from the germline J gene. The chain joins TRBV6-1 to TRBJ2-6; D not resolved. Germline V gene data show CDR1 as MNHNS and CDR2 as SASEGT. The V gene lost 3 bases and the J gene lost 0 bases, with 9 bases spanning the gap. CDR3 length: 16 amino acids. The CDR3 region is CASSDLGSSGANVLTF. The CDR3 bases that were read are TGTGCCAGCAGTGATCTCGGTAGCTCTGGGGCCAACGTC.

This clone occurred many times. Read sequence stops 3 residues before the CDR3 end, and the germline J gene provides the missing end. J is TRBJ1-5 and V is TRBV6-2 or TRBV6-3; 10 nucleotides match TRBD1. The CDR3 covers 16 residues. V was pared by 4 bases and J by 4 bases, with 7 bases of the junction left unmatched. Germline CDR1 reads MNHEY; CDR2 reads SVGEGT. The CDR3 DNA, read in part, is TGTGCCAGCAGTTTCCACCGGGACAGGGGAAATCAGCCC. Protein sequence: CASSFHRDRGNQP. The whole CDR3 sequence reads CASSFHRDRGNQPQHF.

This clone was recorded at least ten times. The sequence runs out 3 residues before the end of the CDR3; the remainder is reconstructed from the germline J gene. The genes are TRBV19 and TRBJ1-2, with a possible D match to TRBD1 (6 bases). Germline CDR1 reads LNHDA; CDR2 reads SQIVND (reference sequence). The length of the CDR3 is 13 residues. Here the CDR3 reads CASSKSGTFGYTF. Partial CDR3 DNA: TGTGCCAGTAGTAAATCCGGGACATTCGGC.

This clone was observed many times. The CDR3 end falls 3 residues outside the read, so it is completed with the germline J gene. The V call is TRBV10-3, the J call TRBJ1-4, with D possibly being TRBD1 (5 bases). CDR1 is ENHRY and CDR2 is SYGVKD in the germline V gene. The CDR3 covers 14 residues. The V end lost 8 bases, the J end lost 6 bases, and 16 bases lay between the germline ends. The sequenced CDR3 bases are TGTGCCATCGGGCAGGCTCAGGGATATGAAAAA. Encoded protein: CAIGQAQGYEK. The full CDR3 protein is CAIGQAQGYEKLFF.

There are many counts of this clone. The read ends 3 residues before the CDR3 terminus; that terminus is restored from the germline J gene. J is TRBJ1-5 and V is TRBV2, with D unresolved. CDR1 SNHLY and CDR2 FYNNEI come from the germline V gene. V was clipped by 0 bases and J by 1 base, with 7 bases between them. This CDR3 region has 15 residues. The CDR3 protein is CASSEAQFSNQPQHF. Incomplete CDR3 DNA: TGTGCCAGCAGTGAAGCGCAGTTCAGCAATCAGCCC. Drawing the rest from reference TRBV2 and TRBJ1-5, the complete variable domain is EPEVTQTPSHQVTQMGQEVILRCVPISNHLYFYWYRQILGQKVEFLVSFYNNEISEKSEIFDDQFSVERPDGSNFTLKIRSTKLEDSAMYFCASSEAQFSNQPQHFGDGTRLSIL.

This clone was detected many times. The CDR3 extends 3 residues past the end of the read, so its final part is completed from the germline J gene. The J gene is TRBJ2-1, the V gene TRBV9; TRBD2 is a possible D gene (6 bases). Germline CDR1 is SGDLS and CDR2 is YYNGEE. The CDR3 runs 17 residues. Trimming took off 2 bases at V and 0 bases at J, with 15 bases between the two ends. The covered CDR3 bases are TGTGCCAGCAGCGTCTCTAGCGCTTTTAGCTCCTACAATGAG. Translated, it gives CASSVSSAFSSYNE. The whole CDR3 protein reads CASSVSSAFSSYNEQFF.

The table lists this clone with many counts. From the germline J gene comes the end of the CDR3, since the read stops 3 residues before it. The J gene is TRBJ2-7, the V gene TRBV19; 11 nucleotides line up with TRBD2. The CDR3 covers 15 residues. Germline values: CDR1 LNHDA, CDR2 SQIVND (reference sequence). J was trimmed by 6 bases and V by 3 bases; bases with no gene match: 7. CDR3 DNA (partial): TGTGCCAGTAGTATGGCACTAGCGGGAGTGAGCGAG. This translates into CASSMALAGVSE. The whole CDR3 reads CASSMALAGVSEQYF.